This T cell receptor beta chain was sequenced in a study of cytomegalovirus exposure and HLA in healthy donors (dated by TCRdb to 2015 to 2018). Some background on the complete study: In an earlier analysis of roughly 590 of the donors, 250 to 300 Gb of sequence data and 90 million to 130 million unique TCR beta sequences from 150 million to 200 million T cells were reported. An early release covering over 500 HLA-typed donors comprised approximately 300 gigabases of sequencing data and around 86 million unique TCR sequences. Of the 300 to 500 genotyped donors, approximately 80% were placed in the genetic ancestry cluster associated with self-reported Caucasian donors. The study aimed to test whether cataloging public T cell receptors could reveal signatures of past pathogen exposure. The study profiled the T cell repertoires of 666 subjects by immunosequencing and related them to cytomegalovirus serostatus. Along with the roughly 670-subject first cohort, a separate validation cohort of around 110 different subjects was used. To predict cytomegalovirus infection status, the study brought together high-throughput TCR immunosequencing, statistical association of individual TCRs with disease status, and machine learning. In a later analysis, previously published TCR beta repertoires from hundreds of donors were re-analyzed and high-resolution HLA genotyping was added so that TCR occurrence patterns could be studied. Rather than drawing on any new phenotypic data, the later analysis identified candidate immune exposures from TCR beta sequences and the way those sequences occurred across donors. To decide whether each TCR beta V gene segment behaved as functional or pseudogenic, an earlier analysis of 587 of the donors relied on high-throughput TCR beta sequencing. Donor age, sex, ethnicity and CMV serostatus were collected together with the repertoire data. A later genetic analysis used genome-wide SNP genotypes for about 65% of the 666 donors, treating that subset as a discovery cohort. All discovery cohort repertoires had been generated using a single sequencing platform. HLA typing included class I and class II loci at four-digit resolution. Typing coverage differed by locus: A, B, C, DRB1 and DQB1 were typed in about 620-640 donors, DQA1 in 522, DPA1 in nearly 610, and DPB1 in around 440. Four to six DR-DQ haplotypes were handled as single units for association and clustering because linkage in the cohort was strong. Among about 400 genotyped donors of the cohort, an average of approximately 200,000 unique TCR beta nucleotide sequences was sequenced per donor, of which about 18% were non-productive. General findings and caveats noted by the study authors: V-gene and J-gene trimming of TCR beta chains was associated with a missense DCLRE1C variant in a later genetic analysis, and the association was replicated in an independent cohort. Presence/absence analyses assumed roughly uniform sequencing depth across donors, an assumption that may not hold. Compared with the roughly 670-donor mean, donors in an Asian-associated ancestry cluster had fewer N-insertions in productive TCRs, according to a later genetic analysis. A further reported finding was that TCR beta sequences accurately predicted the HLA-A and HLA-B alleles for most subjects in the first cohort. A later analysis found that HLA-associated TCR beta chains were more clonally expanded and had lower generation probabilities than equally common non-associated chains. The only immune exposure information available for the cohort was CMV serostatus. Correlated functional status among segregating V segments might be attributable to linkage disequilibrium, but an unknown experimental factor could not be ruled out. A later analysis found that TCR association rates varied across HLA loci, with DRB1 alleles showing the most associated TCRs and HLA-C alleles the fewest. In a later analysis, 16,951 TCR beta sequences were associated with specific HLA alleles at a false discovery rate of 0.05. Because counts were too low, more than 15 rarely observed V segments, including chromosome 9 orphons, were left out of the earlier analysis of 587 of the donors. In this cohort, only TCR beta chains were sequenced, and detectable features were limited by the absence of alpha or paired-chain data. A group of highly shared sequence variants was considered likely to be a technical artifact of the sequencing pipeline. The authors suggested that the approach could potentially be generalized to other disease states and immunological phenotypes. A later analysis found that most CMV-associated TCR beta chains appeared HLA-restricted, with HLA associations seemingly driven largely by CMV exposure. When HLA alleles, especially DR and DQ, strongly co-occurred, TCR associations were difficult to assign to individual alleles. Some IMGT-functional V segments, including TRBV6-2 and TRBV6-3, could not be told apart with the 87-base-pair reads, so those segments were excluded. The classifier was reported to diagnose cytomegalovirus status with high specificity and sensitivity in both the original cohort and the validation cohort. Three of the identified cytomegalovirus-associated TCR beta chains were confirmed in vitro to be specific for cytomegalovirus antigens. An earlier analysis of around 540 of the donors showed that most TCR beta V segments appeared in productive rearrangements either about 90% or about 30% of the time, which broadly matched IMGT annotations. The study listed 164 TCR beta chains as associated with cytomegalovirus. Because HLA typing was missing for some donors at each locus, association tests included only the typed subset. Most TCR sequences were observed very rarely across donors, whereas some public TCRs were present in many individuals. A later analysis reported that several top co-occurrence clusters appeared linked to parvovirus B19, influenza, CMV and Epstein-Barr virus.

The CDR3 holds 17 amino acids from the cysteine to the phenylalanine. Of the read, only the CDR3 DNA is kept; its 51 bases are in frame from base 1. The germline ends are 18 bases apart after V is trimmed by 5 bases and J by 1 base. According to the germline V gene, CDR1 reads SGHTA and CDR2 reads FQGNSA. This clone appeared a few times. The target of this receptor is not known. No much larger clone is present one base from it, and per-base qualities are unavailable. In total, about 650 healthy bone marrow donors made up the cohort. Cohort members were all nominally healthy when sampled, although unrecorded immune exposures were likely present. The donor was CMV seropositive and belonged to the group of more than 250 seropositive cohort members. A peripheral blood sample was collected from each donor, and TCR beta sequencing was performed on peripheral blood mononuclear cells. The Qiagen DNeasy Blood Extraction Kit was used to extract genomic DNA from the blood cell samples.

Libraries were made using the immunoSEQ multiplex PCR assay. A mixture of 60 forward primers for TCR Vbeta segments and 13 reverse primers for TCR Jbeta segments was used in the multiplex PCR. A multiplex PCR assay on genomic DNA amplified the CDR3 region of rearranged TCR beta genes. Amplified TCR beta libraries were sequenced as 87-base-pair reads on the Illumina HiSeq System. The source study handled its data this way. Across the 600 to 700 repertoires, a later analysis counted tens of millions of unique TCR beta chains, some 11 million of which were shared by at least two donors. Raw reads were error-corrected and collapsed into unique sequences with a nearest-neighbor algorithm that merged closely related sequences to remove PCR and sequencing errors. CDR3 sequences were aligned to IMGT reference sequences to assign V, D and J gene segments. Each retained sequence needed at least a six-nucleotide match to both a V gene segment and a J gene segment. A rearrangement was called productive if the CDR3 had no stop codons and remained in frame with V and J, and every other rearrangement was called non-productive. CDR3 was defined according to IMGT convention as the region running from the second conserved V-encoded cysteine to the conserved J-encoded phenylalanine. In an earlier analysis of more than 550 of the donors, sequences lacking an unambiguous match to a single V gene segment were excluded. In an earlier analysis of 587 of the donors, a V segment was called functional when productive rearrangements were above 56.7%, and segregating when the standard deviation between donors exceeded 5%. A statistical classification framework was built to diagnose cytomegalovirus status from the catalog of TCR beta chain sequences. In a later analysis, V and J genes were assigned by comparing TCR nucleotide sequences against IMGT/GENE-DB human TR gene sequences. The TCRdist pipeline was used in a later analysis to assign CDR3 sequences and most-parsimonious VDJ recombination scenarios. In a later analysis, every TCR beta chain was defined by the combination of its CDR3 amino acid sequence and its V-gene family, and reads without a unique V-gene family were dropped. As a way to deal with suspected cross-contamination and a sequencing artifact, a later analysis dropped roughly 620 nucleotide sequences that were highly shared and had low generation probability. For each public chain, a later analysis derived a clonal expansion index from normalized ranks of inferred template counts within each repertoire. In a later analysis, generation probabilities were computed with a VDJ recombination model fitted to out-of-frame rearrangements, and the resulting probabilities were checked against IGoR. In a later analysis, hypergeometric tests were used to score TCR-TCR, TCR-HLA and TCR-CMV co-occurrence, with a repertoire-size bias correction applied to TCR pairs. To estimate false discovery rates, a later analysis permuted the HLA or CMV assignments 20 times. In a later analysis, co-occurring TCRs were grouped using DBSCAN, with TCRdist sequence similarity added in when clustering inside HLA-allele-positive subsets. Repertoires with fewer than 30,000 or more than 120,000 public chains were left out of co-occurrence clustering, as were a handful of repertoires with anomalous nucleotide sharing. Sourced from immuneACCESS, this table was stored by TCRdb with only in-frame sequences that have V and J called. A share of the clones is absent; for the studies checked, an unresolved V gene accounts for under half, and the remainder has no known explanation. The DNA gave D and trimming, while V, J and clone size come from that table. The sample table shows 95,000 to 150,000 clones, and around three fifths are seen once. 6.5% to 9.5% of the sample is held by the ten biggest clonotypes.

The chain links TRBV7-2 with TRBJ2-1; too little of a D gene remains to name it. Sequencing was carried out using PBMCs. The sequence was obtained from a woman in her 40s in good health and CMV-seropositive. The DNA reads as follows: TGTGCCAGCAGCCCTAGACCTCCCCCGGAGTCCTACAATGAGCAGTTCTTC. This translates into CASSPRPPPESYNEQFF.